Listed below are T cell receptor beta chains from one sample, sequenced in a study of somatic mutations in cytotoxic T cells in rheumatoid arthritis. Produced via immunoSEQ multiplex PCR; TCRdb's table is partial and in-frame only. The sample includes some 23,000 clones, about 82% of them seen just once. The specimen sequenced was CD8+ T cells sorted from blood. The receptors derive from an adult with rheumatoid arthritis. The CDR3 runs from the conserved cysteine through the conserved F or W. The D gene is left open where the match is weak. Only some rows state a clone size, as once, few, many or a class for expanded clones.

>.|TRBJ1-2|TRBV4-2|TRBD1
TGTGCCAGCAGCCAAGAGTCCCCAGGGGGCACCACATACTATGGCTACACCTTC
CASSQESPGGTTYYGYTF
>.|TRBJ1-4|TRBV19|.
TGTGCCACGGGAGACAGATCAAATGAAAAACTGTTTTTT
CATGDRSNEKLFF
>once|TRBJ1-1|TRBV4-1|TRBD1
TGCGCCAGCAGGGGACAGGGGAACACTGAAGCTTTCTTT
CASRGQGNTEAFF
>.|TRBJ2-7|TRBV6-1|TRBD1
TGTGCCAGCAGTGGTTTAGGACAGGCCTACGAGCAGTACTTC
CASSGLGQAYEQYF
>.|TRBJ1-1|TRBV7-6|.
TGTGCCAGCAGCGGAGAAGCGGGGGAAGCTTTCTTT
CASSGEAGEAFF
>.|TRBJ2-5|TRBV7-9|.
TGTGCCAGCAGCCCGAAAAGGGACGGACAAGAGACCCAGTACTTC
CASSPKRDGQETQYF
>.|TRBJ2-3|TRBV6-1|TRBD2
TGTGCCAGCACCTCCGGGACTAGCTCAGATACGCAGTATTTT
CASTSGTSSDTQYF
>.|TRBJ2-7|TRBV5-1|.
TGCGCCAGCAGCTTGGGGACAGACTACGAGCAGTACTTC
CASSLGTDYEQYF
>.|TRBJ1-1|TRBV25-1|.
TGTGCCAGCAGTGAAATGACGGCTTCGGGGCCAGCTTTCTTT
CASSEMTASGPAFF
>.|TRBJ2-1|TRBV7-9|TRBD2
TGTGCCAGCAGCAGTAGCGGGGGGGCCGTGGATGAGCAGTTCTTC
CASSSSGGAVDEQFF
>.|TRBJ1-4|TRBV11-2|.
TGTGCCAGCAGCCCCGGGGATGAAAAACTGTTTTTT
CASSPGDEKLFF
>few|TRBJ1-2|TRBV7-9|.
TGTGCCAGCAGCGTCGACTTAGTCGGCTACACCTTC
CASSVDLVGYTF
>few|TRBJ2-6|TRBV13|.
TGTGCCAGCAGCTTCACGCGGGCTGGGGCCAACGTCCTGACTTTC
CASSFTRAGANVLTF
>.|TRBJ2-7|TRBV10-3|.
TGTGCCACGGGACCGGGCACCTACGAGCAGTACTTC
CATGPGTYEQYF